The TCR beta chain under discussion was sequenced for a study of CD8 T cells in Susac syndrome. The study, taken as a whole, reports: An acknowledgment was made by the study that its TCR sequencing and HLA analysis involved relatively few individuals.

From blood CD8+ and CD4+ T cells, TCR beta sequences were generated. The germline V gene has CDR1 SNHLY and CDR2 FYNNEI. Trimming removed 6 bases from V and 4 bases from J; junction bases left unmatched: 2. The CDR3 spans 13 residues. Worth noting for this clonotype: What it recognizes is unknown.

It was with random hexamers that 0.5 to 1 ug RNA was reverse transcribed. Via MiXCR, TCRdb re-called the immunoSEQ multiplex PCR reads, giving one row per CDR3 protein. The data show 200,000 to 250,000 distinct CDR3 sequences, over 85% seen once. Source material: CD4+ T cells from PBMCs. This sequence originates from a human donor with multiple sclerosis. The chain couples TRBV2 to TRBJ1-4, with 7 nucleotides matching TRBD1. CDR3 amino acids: CASRGQNNEKLFF. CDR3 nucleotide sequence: TGTGCCAGCAGGGGACAGAATAATGAAAAACTGTTTTTT.